This TCR beta chain was obtained from a study of T cell changes during pregnancy in multiple sclerosis. Assay: immunoSEQ multiplex PCR; the TCRdb copy retains only in-frame clones and omits some. The sample contains 70,000 to 100,000 clones, roughly 93% of which appear only once. This clone was found a few times. CDR3 size: 13 residues. This clonotype originated in a female donor with multiple sclerosis, enrolled in a pregnancy study. V gene TRBV21-1 combines with J gene TRBJ1-1; the table's D call of TRBD1 was not tested on the DNA. TRBV21-1 is given as a pseudogene. Sequences were derived from peripheral blood, sampled in the first trimester of pregnancy. Written as DNA, the CDR3 is TGTGCCAGTAAGGGACAGGGGAAACCTGAAGCTTTCTTT. Protein: CASKGQGKPEAFF.